Given below is one T cell receptor beta chain in context. Its antigen is not identified. In germline, CDR1 is SGHDT, CDR2 YYEEEE. The CDR3 consists of 17 residues. Trimming cost V 1 base and J 0 bases; bases outside gene matches: 5. These data are taken from a study of OX40 agonist ivuxolimab in advanced cancers. Study summary: Patients took ivuxolimab, an agonistic anti-OX40 (CD134) antibody. Patients receiving dose escalation had hepatocellular carcinoma, melanoma, renal cell or head and neck cancer.

Regarding the study as a whole: At 0.1 to 3.0 mg/kg and by week 6, clonal expansion occurred in CD4+ and CD8+ blood T cells. Expanded clones were, on average, more numerous among CD8+ T cells than CD4+.

Sequenced by immunoSEQ multiplex PCR; TCRdb stores in-frame clones only, minus some. The repertoire has 74,000 or so clones, more than 80% of them found once; the top ten carry about 9%. The receptor comes from an adult with an advanced solid tumor such as melanoma, head and neck, liver or kidney cancer. Source: CD4+ or CD8+ T cells sorted from blood, taken in a trial of the OX40 agonist ivuxolimab. The V and J genes are TRBV5-6 and TRBJ2-2, with 8 bases lining up with TRBD2. Here the CDR3 DNA reads TGTGCCAGCAGCTTGTATTTAGCGGGATCGAACACCGGGGAGCTGTTTTTT. Translated, it gives CASSLYLAGSNTGELFF.